A selection of T cell receptor beta chains follows, all from one sample in a study of technical replicates of blood from several donors. Sequencing used immunoSEQ multiplex PCR; TCRdb keeps in-frame clones, though not all of them. The table lists 75,000 to 100,000 clones, approximately 94% of them singletons. Sequenced input: T cells isolated from PBMCs. These receptors all stem from a human donor in good health. Each CDR3 is given with its conserved first and last residue. The order of the fields is J gene, D gene, V gene, clone size, CDR3 protein, CDR3 DNA. D genes are given only for firm matches. Clone sizes are given selectively: once, few, many, or a class where the clone is expanded.

>TRBJ2-2|TRBD2|TRBV28|-
CASSGVAGITGELFF
TGTGCCAGCAGTGGGGTAGCGGGAATTACCGGGGAGCTGTTTTTT
>TRBJ2-1|TRBD2|TRBV27|-
CASSLIGGGDEQFF
TGTGCCAGCAGTTTAATCGGGGGGGGCGATGAGCAGTTCTTC
>TRBJ2-7|TRBD2|TRBV11-3|-
CASSSSGTSSEQYF
TGTGCCAGCAGCTCCTCCGGGACTAGCTCCGAGCAGTACTTC
>TRBJ2-7|-|TRBV19|-
CASSLQGNYEQYF
TGTGCCAGTAGTCTACAGGGAAACTACGAGCAGTACTTC
>TRBJ1-2|-|TRBV5-6|-
CASSLFPTEGNYGYTF
TGTGCCAGCAGCTTGTTCCCTACGGAGGGGAACTATGGCTACACCTTC
>TRBJ2-3|-|TRBV21-1|-
CASSKAPTGGEDTQYF
TGTGCCAGCAGCAAAGCGCCGACAGGGGGAGAAGATACGCAGTATTTT
>TRBJ2-7|-|TRBV20-1|-
CSARDKYEQYF
TGCAGTGCTAGAGATAAATACGAGCAGTACTTC
>TRBJ1-3|TRBD1|TRBV27|-
CASIDRGLSGNTIYF
TGTGCCAGCATCGACAGGGGCCTCTCAGGAAACACCATATATTTT
>TRBJ1-1|TRBD1|TRBV28|-
CASSPQGARNTEAFF
TGTGCCAGCAGTCCCCAGGGGGCAAGGAACACTGAAGCTTTCTTT
>TRBJ2-1|TRBD2|TRBV6-5|once
CASSSALAGGRNEQFF
TGTGCCAGCAGTTCCGCCTTAGCGGGAGGGCGAAATGAGCAGTTCTTC
>TRBJ2-5|-|TRBV6-5|-
CASSYNRFRRETQYF
TGTGCCAGCAGTTATAATCGGTTTCGGAGAGAGACCCAGTACTTC
>TRBJ2-5|-|TRBV6-1|-
CASPPRPPGAETQYF
TGTGCCAGCCCACCTCGCCCCCCAGGGGCGGAGACCCAGTACTTC
>TRBJ2-1|TRBD2|TRBV30|-
CAWSSSGPYNEQFF
TGTGCCTGGAGCTCTAGCGGACCCTACAATGAGCAGTTCTTC
>TRBJ1-5|-|TRBV2|-
CASSYTSPRGGQPQHF
TGTGCCAGCAGTTATACGTCTCCCAGAGGGGGTCAGCCCCAGCATTTT
>TRBJ2-2|-|TRBV4-1|-
CASSQELAGPRTGELFF
TGCGCCAGCAGCCAAGAGCTAGCAGGCCCTCGCACCGGGGAGCTGTTTTTT
>TRBJ1-1|-|TRBV7-9|few
CASSLGGGITEAFF
TGTGCCAGCAGCTTAGGGGGGGGCATCACTGAAGCTTTCTTT
>TRBJ2-7|-|TRBV11-2|once
CASSPSAASFYEQYF
TGTGCCAGCAGCCCATCGGCGGCTAGTTTCTACGAGCAGTACTTC
>TRBJ1-2|-|TRBV2|-
CATTSRGGNYGYTF
TGTGCCACCACGAGTCGGGGAGGTAACTATGGCTACACCTTC
>TRBJ2-2|-|TRBV5-1|-
CASSLDGAPNTGELFF
TGCGCCAGCAGCTTGGATGGGGCTCCGAACACCGGGGAGCTGTTTTTT
>TRBJ2-1|-|TRBV15|-
CATSRDITYNEQFF
TGTGCCACCAGCAGAGATATAACCTACAATGAGCAGTTCTTC
>TRBJ2-7|TRBD2|TRBV5-4|-
CASSFSGRATNEQYF
TGTGCCAGCAGCTTTAGCGGGAGGGCCACCAACGAGCAGTACTTC
>TRBJ1-2|-|TRBV15|-
CATSTDSFTDYGYTF
TGTGCCACCAGCACGGACAGCTTCACGGACTATGGCTACACCTTC
>TRBJ2-7|-|TRBV7-8|-
CASSLEGVSYEQYF
TGTGCCAGCAGCTTAGAAGGGGTATCCTACGAGCAGTACTTC
>TRBJ2-7|-|TRBV11-1|-
CASSPFRVYEQYF
TGTGCCAGCAGCCCTTTCAGGGTCTACGAGCAGTACTTC
>TRBJ2-3|TRBD2|TRBV11-3|-
CASSYGTIGFTDTQYF
TGTGCCAGCAGTTACGGGACTATAGGTTTCACAGATACGCAGTATTTT
>TRBJ2-7|TRBD1|TRBV7-3|-
CASSPGTGEVYEQYF
TGTGCCAGCAGCCCTGGGACAGGGGAGGTCTACGAGCAGTACTTC
>TRBJ2-7|TRBD2|TRBV5-1|-
CASSELAGVHEQYF
TGCGCCAGCAGCGAACTAGCGGGAGTCCACGAGCAGTACTTC
>TRBJ2-1|TRBD2|TRBV18|-
CASRGSSGGSYNEQFF
TGTGCCAGCCGGGGGTCTAGCGGGGGCTCCTACAATGAGCAGTTCTTC
>TRBJ1-4|-|TRBV28|-
CASTPQGSFYEKLFF
TGTGCCAGCACCCCCCAGGGTTCATTTTATGAAAAACTGTTTTTT
>TRBJ2-3|-|TRBV4-1|-
CASTPIVVTTDTQYF
TGCGCCAGCACCCCAATAGTAGTAACGACAGATACGCAGTATTTT
>TRBJ1-2|-|TRBV28|-
CASSSQGFARYTF
TGTGCCAGCAGTTCTCAGGGGTTTGCTCGCTACACCTTC
>TRBJ1-2|-|TRBV30|-
CAWSAGQLSYTF
TGTGCCTGGAGTGCCGGACAGTTGAGCTACACCTTC
>TRBJ1-1|-|TRBV7-9|-
CASSLNRGSTEAFF
TGTGCCAGCAGCTTAAATCGGGGATCGACTGAAGCTTTCTTT
>TRBJ2-1|-|TRBV19|-
CASSKIPDRVYNEQFF
TGTGCCAGTAGTAAAATCCCGGACAGAGTCTACAATGAGCAGTTCTTC
>TRBJ1-1|-|TRBV28|-
CASSLGGFGVMNTEAFF
TGTGCCAGCAGTTTGGGGGGATTTGGGGTTATGAACACTGAAGCTTTCTTT
>TRBJ2-7|-|TRBV27|-
CASSFLYLANQRGEQYF
TGTGCCAGCAGTTTTTTGTATCTGGCCAACCAAAGGGGCGAGCAGTACTTC
>TRBJ2-2|TRBD1|TRBV16|-
CASSQSSQGALTGELFF
TGTGCCAGCAGCCAATCAAGCCAGGGGGCTCTCACCGGGGAGCTGTTTTTT
>TRBJ1-3|-|TRBV2|-
CASSATDGNTIYF
TGTGCCAGCAGTGCGACTGATGGAAACACCATATATTTT
>TRBJ1-5|-|TRBV9|-
CASSLVGTGLSNQPQHF
TGTGCCAGCAGCCTAGTGGGAACAGGGCTTAGCAATCAGCCCCAGCATTTT
>TRBJ1-3|TRBD1|TRBV19|-
CASSIRQGTYNSGNTIYF
TGTGCCAGTAGTATTCGACAGGGGACTTACAACTCTGGAAACACCATATATTTT
>TRBJ1-3|-|TRBV15|once
CATSRGTRGGKAGNTIYF
TGTGCCACCAGCAGAGGGACGCGGGGGGGGAAAGCTGGAAACACCATATATTTT
>TRBJ2-3|TRBD2|TRBV13|-
CASSYQAGGVTDTQYF
TGTGCCAGCAGCTATCAAGCGGGAGGAGTCACAGATACGCAGTATTTT
>TRBJ2-5|-|TRBV25-1|-
CASSPTPQETQYF
TGTGCCAGCAGCCCTACCCCACAAGAGACCCAGTACTTC
>TRBJ2-7|TRBD1|TRBV6-1|-
CASSDPGQGNRRGEQYF
TGTGCCAGCAGTGACCCCGGACAGGGTAATCGGCGTGGTGAGCAGTACTTC
>TRBJ2-1|TRBD2|TRBV10-3|-
CAIKGLADDNEQFF
TGTGCCATCAAGGGGCTAGCGGACGACAATGAGCAGTTCTTC
>TRBJ2-1|TRBD2|TRBV19|-
CASSPYLAGEGNEQFF
TGTGCCAGTAGTCCGTACTTAGCGGGAGAGGGGAATGAGCAGTTCTTC
>TRBJ1-2|-|TRBV27|-
CASSLLPGGIGTYGYTF
TGTGCCAGCAGTTTACTTCCTGGGGGCATAGGTACCTATGGCTACACCTTC
>TRBJ2-7|-|TRBV25-1|-
CASSLQNYEQYF
TGTGCCAGCAGTTTACAGAACTACGAGCAGTACTTC
>TRBJ2-6|-|TRBV7-8|-
CASSLDVLALRGANVLTF
TGTGCCAGCAGCTTAGATGTACTAGCCCTACGAGGAGCCAACGTCCTGACTTTC
>TRBJ1-1|-|TRBV7-8|-
CASSFNGGEGVAFF
TGTGCCAGCAGTTTTAATGGGGGCGAAGGAGTAGCTTTCTTT
>TRBJ2-3|-|TRBV4-3|once
CASSQGPGTDTQYF
TGCGCCAGCAGCCAAGGCCCGGGCACAGATACGCAGTATTTT
>TRBJ1-5|-|TRBV19|-
CASSNRENQPQHF
TGTGCCAGTAGTAACAGGGAAAATCAGCCCCAGCATTTT